This T cell receptor (beta chain) comes out of a study of Ad26.COV2.S vaccination and SARS-CoV-2 variants listed by TCRdb under 2021. Study-level background: Donors in the vaccine arm were drawn from COV1001, a phase I-IIa trial of Ad26.COV2.S in healthy adults that was multicentre, randomized, double-blind and placebo-controlled. Dosing of Ad26.COV2.S was intramuscular, at either 5x10^10 or 1x10^11 viral particles, delivered as one shot or as two shots spaced 56 days apart. TCRbeta repertoire sequencing served as the tool for gauging how specific and how broad the SARS-CoV-2-reactive T cell receptors were following Ad26.COV2.S vaccination. The TCR-sequenced set comprised around 30 samples: some 19 Ad26.COV2.S vaccine recipients, 5 placebo recipients and 8 SARS-CoV-2 convalescent individuals. Trial participants were randomized into five groups of five, in which low-dose or high-dose Ad26.COV2.S was given once or twice, or placebo was given on both occasions. Blinding of investigators to trial group allocation was maintained during experiments and outcome assessment.

The immunoSEQ Assay was used to sequence TCRbeta CDR3 regions. After extraction, genomic DNA underwent amplification by bias-controlled multiplex PCR, followed by high-throughput sequencing. The published analysis was carried out like this. To quantify the absolute abundance of every unique TCRbeta CDR3 region, sequences were collapsed and filtered. T cell fraction was estimated by normalization of TCRbeta template counts to usable DNA, with usable DNA being measured through amplification of reference genes present in all nucleated cells. Repertoire TCRs were annotated as SARS-CoV-2-specific by exact matching of V gene, CDR3 amino acid sequence and J gene to a known reactive TCR set. The reference SARS-CoV-2 TCR set was obtained from MIRA and was filtered for enrichment in COVID-19-positive ImmuneCODE repertoires, whereby public or cross-reactive TCRs were removed. Using the MIRA antigens, annotated TCRs were further analysed by specific ORF or by position within an ORF. Depth was the summed frequency of annotated unique rearrangements, while breadth was defined as annotated unique rearrangements over total unique productive rearrangements. TCR breadth was compared between groups using two-sided Wilcoxon rank-sum tests. Here the immuneACCESS table is served through TCRdb, limited to in-frame sequences with V and J called. Missing clones are a known gap in these copies; in checked studies unresolved V genes cover under half, and the rest lacks a known reason. The V and J calls and clone size were taken over from that table, and D and trimming were inferred from the DNA. This sample holds about 330,000 clones; 85% to 90% were observed only once. The ten largest clonotypes hold 5.5% of the sample.

A note on this clone: This receptor's antigen is unknown. Base-call qualities are not available, and no considerably larger clone is one nucleotide away. Other nucleotide sequences from this sample produce the same CDR3.

V loses 4 bases, J loses 4 bases, and the germline ends lie 10 bases apart. From the germline V gene, CDR1 is SGHDN and CDR2 is FVKESK. The CDR3, cysteine through phenylalanine, is 13 amino acids long. The retained sequence is limited to the CDR3, 39 bases, with the frame set at the first base. This specimen's treatment or condition label, per the study, means: around 19 received Ad26.COV2.S at low or high dose, single or two shots; about 5 received placebo; per-sample allocation not given. For vaccine and placebo recipients, the sequenced repertoires came from samples collected on day 63 after the first injection. Between 29 July and 7 August 2020, Cohort 1b enrolled about 27 adults aged 18-55 years at one site in Boston, USA. Ad26.COV2.S was a replication-incompetent adenovirus type 26 vector that expressed a prefusion-stabilized SARS-CoV-2 spike protein derived from the original Wuhan strain.

General findings and caveats noted by the study authors: It was noted by the authors that total T cell responses may have been underestimated by the TCR breadth and depth analyses. The study was not powered to compare responses between vaccine doses or regimens. After vaccination, substantial breadth of spike-specific CD8+ and CD4+ T cell responses was reported. Vaccine and placebo recipients had comparable non-spike TCR breadth, which fits with the vaccine containing only spike. Spike-specific TCR breadth was higher in Ad26.COV2.S recipients than in placebo recipients (P = 0.0014).

This receptor was obtained from a person between 18 and 60 years old who received the Ad26.COV2.S COVID-19 vaccine or a placebo. The chain is assembled from TRBV14 and TRBJ1-2, with the D gene call left open. Sequences were derived from peripheral blood, sampled in a trial of Ad26.COV2.S vaccine versus placebo. The bases read TGTGCCAGCAGCCCTCAGGATCGCTATGGCTACACCTTC. It translates as CASSPQDRYGYTF.